These 14 T cell receptor beta chains came from one sample sequenced in a study of cytomegalovirus exposure and HLA in healthy donors. The PCR was carried out with 60 Vbeta primers and 13 Jbeta primers. Data came from immunoSEQ multiplex PCR; TCRdb stores just in-frame clones and leaves some out. The repertoire has under 200,000 clones, around 80% of them found once; the top ten carry 4% to 4.5%. The specimen was PBMCs. Source of these receptors: a woman aged 30 to 39 in good health and CMV-seropositive.

This clone was detected a few times. V usage is TRBV29-1 and J usage is TRBJ1-2; D remains ambiguous. CDR1 is SQVTM, CDR2 ANQGSEA, per germline. This CDR3 contains 11 residues. The ends were cut back, 7 bases at V and 4 bases at J, with 10 bases in the middle. The CDR3 here is CSAHLGYGYTF. Written as DNA, the CDR3 is TGCAGCGCCCACCTCGGCTATGGCTACACCTTC.

This rearrangement joins TRBV27 to TRBJ1-2, with a possible D match to TRBD1 (5 bases). V lost 6 bases to trimming and J lost 0 bases, with 14 bases between them. This CDR3 region has 15 residues. The germline V gene has CDR1 MNHEY and CDR2 SMNVEV (reference sequence). CDR3 coding DNA: TGTGCCAGCAGCTATGACAGATATACTAACTATGGCTACACCTTC. Translation: CASSYDRYTNYGYTF.

The rearrangement uses TRBV29-1 and TRBJ1-1, with D unclear. Germline V gene data show CDR1 as SQVTM and CDR2 as ANQGSEA. CDR3 length equals 14 residues. Between the trimmed V and J ends, which lost 3 bases and 6 bases, there was a span of 17 bases. In DNA form, the CDR3 reads TGCAGCGTTGAGAGCCTGGGAGCGAGCGCTGAAGCTTTCTTT. It translates to CSVESLGASAEAFF.

The chain couples TRBV5-1 to TRBJ1-6; TRBD1 might be the D (6 bases). CDR3 size: 16 residues. CDR1 is SGHRS, CDR2 YFSETQ, per germline. Deletions cut 4 bases from V and 3 bases from J, with 14 bases between. The CDR3 sequence: CASSRTGGDYNSPLHF. In DNA, the CDR3 is TGCGCCAGCAGCCGGACGGGGGGCGACTATAATTCACCCCTCCACTTT.

V is TRBV7-2 and J is TRBJ1-6; D is undetermined. Germline V gene sequence: CDR1 SGHTA, CDR2 FQGNSA. V gave up 6 bases and J gave up 14 bases, with 14 bases separating them. The CDR3 runs 12 residues. CDR3: CASSRLDETLHF. The CDR3 DNA reads TGTGCCAGCAGTCGACTTGATGAAACCCTCCACTTT. Based on the CDR3 plus reference TRBV7-2 and TRBJ1-6, the full variable domain is GAGVSQSPSNKVTEKGKDVELRCDPISGHTALYWYRQSLGQGLEFLIYFQGNSAPDKSGLPSDRFSAERTGGSVSTLTIQRTQQEDSAVYLCASSRLDETLHFGNGTRLTVT.

The chain couples TRBV7-9 to TRBJ2-2, with TRBD2 identical over 11 bases. Trimming took 3 bases from V and 0 from J; bases not matched to a gene: 9. CDR3 length equals 19 residues. Per germline, CDR1 SEHNR and CDR2 FQNEAQ (reference sequence). DNA for the CDR3: TGTGCCAGCAGCTTCACACTAGCGGGGGTATTTACGAACACCGGGGAGCTGTTTTTT. Protein sequence: CASSFTLAGVFTNTGELFF.

V usage is TRBV7-8 and J usage is TRBJ2-7, with D maybe TRBD2 (7 bases). Trimming removed 5 bases at V and 0 bases at J, with 17 bases between. From germline, CDR1 is SGHVS and CDR2 FQNEAQ. This CDR3 is 16 amino acids long. As DNA, the CDR3 is TGTGCCAGCAGCCTTCTGGGAGGGGGGTCCTCCTACGAGCAGTACTTC. Translated: CASSLLGGGSSYEQYF.

The chain has TRBV2 and TRBJ1-5; D unclear. Germline CDR1 reads SNHLY; CDR2 reads FYNNEI. The germline V and J ends were trimmed by 2 bases and 8 bases, with 7 bases remaining between them. CDR3 size: 12 residues. The CDR3 DNA reads as TGTGCCAGCAGTGAAAGCGTAGAGCCCCAGCATTTT. It specifies CASSESVEPQHF.

The chain couples TRBV19 to TRBJ2-7; D not resolved. The germline V gene has CDR1 LNHDA and CDR2 SQIVND (reference sequence). The ends were cut back, 6 bases at V and 4 bases at J, with 16 bases in the middle. This CDR3 contains 14 residues. The DNA for the CDR3 is TGTGCCAGTAGAGACCCTGATACAGATTACGAGCAGTACTTC. It translates to CASRDPDTDYEQYF. Based on the CDR3 plus reference TRBV19 and TRBJ2-7, the full variable domain is DGGITQSPKYLFRKEGQNVTLSCEQNLNHDAMYWYRQDPGQGLRLIYYSQIVNDFQKGDIAEGYSVSREKKESFPLTVTSAQKNPTAFYLCASRDPDTDYEQYFGPGTRLTVT.

This clone has a handful of counts. The junction shows a germline mismatch at one end, possibly a read error. V usage is TRBV27 and J usage is TRBJ1-2, with 8 bases identical to TRBD1. Per germline, CDR1 MNHEY and CDR2 SMNVEV (reference sequence). CDR3 length: 12 amino acids. The CDR3 bases are TGTGCCAGCAGTCACTCCCGGGACAGGCAAACGTTC. Its translation is CASSHSRDRQTF.

The chain recombines TRBV7-2 with TRBJ1-2; D might be TRBD1 (5 bases). The CDR3 loop spans 14 amino acids. V lost 5 bases to trimming and J lost 5 bases, with 15 bases between them. Germline CDR1 and CDR2: SGHTA and FQGNSA. The CDR3 DNA is TGTGCCAGCAGCGCCATCACAGGAGATTATGGCTACACCTTC. Its protein product is CASSAITGDYGYTF.

This clone has just one count. In DNA form, the CDR3 reads TGTGCCAGCAGCTTAGACAGGGTCTACGAGCAGTACTTC. As protein: CASSLDRVYEQYF. The chain employs TRBV11-3 and TRBJ2-7; tentatively, D is TRBD1 (5 bases). CDR1 SGHNT and CDR2 YENEEA come from the germline V gene. The CDR3 totals 13 residues. V was pared by 0 bases and J by 3 bases, with 6 bases between.

CDR3: CASSLEVARGIGGYTF. Written as DNA, the CDR3 is TGTGCCAGCAGCTTAGAGGTGGCTCGGGGAATTGGTGGCTACACCTTC. The chain links TRBV7-2 to TRBJ1-2; no clear D gene. Germline CDR1 is SGHTA and CDR2 is FQGNSA. The CDR3 runs to 16 residues. Trimming cost V 1 base and J 7 bases, with 19 bases left between them.

In its sample, this clone was seen a few times. The chain combines TRBV11-2 with TRBJ2-5; D gene ambiguous. Germline V gene sequence: CDR1 SGHAT, CDR2 FQNNGV. CDR3 length: 13 amino acids. Trimming left V 1 base short and J 4 bases short, with 7 bases between. Here the CDR3 DNA reads TGTGCCAGCAGCTTAGGAGGAGTAGAGACCCAGTACTTC. Translation: CASSLGGVETQYF.